These 17 T cell receptor beta chains were all obtained from the same sample, sequenced in a study of blood T cell repertoires in COVID-19. Repertoires were generated with immunoSEQ multiplex PCR, while TCRdb's copy carries only in-frame clones and drops some. Among over 300,000 clones listed, roughly 88% were seen once. The sequenced sample was PBMCs or T cells enriched from blood (not recorded which). The receptor source for this set is a woman aged 25 to 39 with acute COVID-19.

The V call is TRBV6-5, the J call TRBJ1-2; TRBD1 matches at 7 bases. CDR3 size: 16 residues. Germline trimming cut 3 bases from V and 6 bases from J; bases unmatched to any gene: 13. In germline, CDR1 is MNHEY, CDR2 SVGAGI. The CDR3 DNA sequence: TGTGCCAGCAGTTATGGAGGGGGCGCGGTCTTCCATGGCTACACCTTC. Its translation is CASSYGGGAVFHGYTF.

The V gene is TRBV7-6, the J gene TRBJ2-7, with 10 bases identical to TRBD2. The CDR3 is 15 residues long. The junction had 2 bases not matched to a gene; V was cut back by 2 bases and J by 1 base. The V gene's germline CDR1 is SGHVS and CDR2 FNYEAQ. The CDR3 spells CASSLRTSGSYEQYF. In DNA, the CDR3 is TGTGCCAGCAGCTTAAGGACTAGCGGATCCTACGAGCAGTACTTC.

The CDR3 nucleotides are TGTGCCTGGAGTCTCGAACGTCAGGGGAACTATGGCTACACCTTC. Encoded protein: CAWSLERQGNYGYTF. The rearrangement links TRBV30 to TRBJ1-2, with a tentative D call TRBD1 (6 bases). Trimming removed 2 bases at V and 2 bases at J, with 15 bases between. CDR1 and CDR2 (germline): GTSNPN, SVGIG (reference sequence). The CDR3 sequence is 15 residues long.

The chain couples TRBV24-1 to TRBJ2-5; TRBD2 agrees at 8 bases. Trimming at V came to 3 bases and at J to 4 bases, leaving 9 bases not matched to a gene. Germline loops: CDR1 KGHDR, CDR2 SFDVKD. The CDR3 is 16 amino acids. The CDR3 region is CATSDAAGGRGETQYF. The CDR3 bases are TGTGCCACCAGTGATGCTGCGGGGGGTCGGGGAGAGACCCAGTACTTC.

The chain uses TRBV6-5 and TRBJ1-1, with TRBD1 identical over 7 bases. The CDR3 sequence is 11 residues long. J gave up 12 bases and V 5 bases, and 6 bases lay outside the gene matches. Germline lookup yields CDR1 MNHEY and CDR2 SVGAGI. The CDR3 DNA is TGTGCCAGCAGTAGTCAGGGGGAGTCTTTCTTT. This translates into CASSSQGESFF.

This clone occurred a few times. The gene calls are TRBV5-6 and TRBJ1-2, with TRBD1 matching over 10 bases. The V gene end was trimmed by 4 bases and the J gene end by 8 bases; junction bases not matched to a gene: 11. Germline CDR1 and CDR2: SGHDT and YYEEEE. The CDR3 has 15 amino acids. CDR3 sequence (DNA): TGTGCCAGCAGCAACCGGGACAGGGGAGCGAGGGGCTACACCTTC. Its protein product is CASSNRDRGARGYTF. Supplemented by reference TRBV5-6 and TRBJ1-2, the full variable domain reads DAGVTQSPTHLIKTRGQQVTLRCSPKSGHDTVSWYQQALGQGPQFIFQYYEEEERQRGNFPDRFSGHQFPNYSSELNVNALLLGDSALYLCASSNRDRGARGYTFGSGTRLTVV.

The chain combines TRBV21-1 with TRBJ1-2. TRBV21-1 is a pseudogene segment. The CDR3 has 15 amino acids. CDR3 amino acids: CASSKGGDGNYGYTF. For the CDR3, the DNA is TGTGCCAGCAGCAAAGGAGGAGACGGAAACTATGGCTACACCTTC.

The chain has TRBV30 and TRBJ1-2, with a tentative D call TRBD1 (6 bases). The CDR3 covers 16 residues. With 3 bases removed from V and 6 bases from J, the gap between germline ends came to 23 bases. Germline values: CDR1 GTSNPN, CDR2 SVGIG (reference sequence). The CDR3 here is CAWSLELGAKSDGYTF. CDR3 nucleotide sequence: TGTGCCTGGAGCCTTGAGTTGGGGGCTAAAAGCGATGGCTACACCTTC. Supplemented by reference TRBV30 and TRBJ1-2, the full variable domain reads SQTIHQWPATLVQPVGSPLSLECTVEGTSNPNLYWYRQAAGRGLQLLFYSVGIGQISSEVPQNLSASRPQDRQFILSSKKLLLSDSGFYLCAWSLELGAKSDGYTFGSGTRLTVV.

The V call is TRBV7-8, the J call TRBJ1-4, with D possibly TRBD1 on 5 matching bases. The V end lost 3 bases, the J end lost 4 bases, and 15 bases lay between the germline ends. The germline gives CDR1 SGHVS, CDR2 FQNEAQ. The CDR3 has 16 residues. Here the CDR3 reads CASSFDGQLGNEKLFF. The CDR3 nucleotides are TGTGCCAGCAGCTTTGACGGACAATTGGGTAATGAAAAACTGTTTTTT.

This chain links TRBV27 with TRBJ1-1; D ambiguous. V was trimmed by 5 bases and J by 4 bases, leaving 23 bases between them. The CDR3 length is 17 residues. Germline V gives CDR1 MNHEY, CDR2 SMNVEV (reference sequence). The CDR3 DNA follows: TGTGCCAGCAGTACAAGTGGCGCGGGCCTAGGAAGCACTGAAGCTTTCTTT. It specifies CASSTSGAGLGSTEAFF.

The V and J genes are TRBV5-1 and TRBJ1-6; 9 bases map to TRBD1. CDR1 is SGHRS and CDR2 is YFSETQ in the germline V gene. The CDR3 extends over 15 amino acids. V lost 3 bases and J lost 7; bases outside the gene matches: 5. The DNA of the CDR3 is TGCGCCAGCAGCTGGACGGGACAGGGAAATTCACCCCTCCACTTT. Translating gives CASSWTGQGNSPLHF.

The chain recombines TRBV5-5 with TRBJ1-6, with D unresolved. Trimming stripped 4 bases from V and 6 bases from J, with 8 bases between. Germline V gene data show CDR1 as SGHKS and CDR2 as YYEKEE (reference sequence). This CDR3 has 13 amino acids. The CDR3 bases are TGTGCCAGCAGCGGGCTAAGTAATTCACCCCTCCACTTT. It codes for CASSGLSNSPLHF.

The gene calls are TRBV3-1 (or the pseudogene TRBV3-2) and TRBJ1-5; 7 nucleotides line up with TRBD1. Looked up from germline, CDR1 is LGHDT and CDR2 is YNNKEL (reference sequence). The V gene end was trimmed by 2 bases and the J gene end by 2 bases; junction bases not matched to a gene: 9. The CDR3 extends over 17 amino acids. DNA for the CDR3: TGTGCCAGCAGCCAACGAGGGGGCAGACATGGCAATCAGCCCCAGCATTTT. This sequence encodes CASSQRGGRHGNQPQHF.

This chain joins TRBV19 and TRBJ1-1, with TRBD1 matching over 8 bases. The ends lost 3 bases at V and 5 bases at J; junction bases unmatched: 8. This CDR3 spans 15 amino acids. The germline gives CDR1 LNHDA, CDR2 SQIVND (reference sequence). The CDR3 here is CASSIRTGKGTEAFF. In nucleotides, the CDR3 is TGTGCCAGTAGTATCAGGACAGGGAAGGGGACTGAAGCTTTCTTT.

This clone appeared a single time. The chain combines TRBV3-1 (or the pseudogene TRBV3-2) with TRBJ2-7, with 9 bases identical to TRBD2. Germline CDR1 reads LGHDT; CDR2 reads YNNKEL (reference sequence). Losses at the gene ends were 4 bases for V and 4 bases for J; bases not matched to a gene: 5. This CDR3 spans 14 amino acids. The CDR3 region has the DNA TGTGCCAGCAGCCCGGGACTAGCTTATTACGAGCAGTACTTC. Translated, it gives CASSPGLAYYEQYF.

The DNA for the CDR3 is TGTGCCAGCAGTCCGGGAGGGGGAATCGCCGGGGAGCTGTTTTTT. Translated, it gives CASSPGGGIAGELFF. The V and J genes are TRBV28 and TRBJ2-2; 8 positions match TRBD2. The CDR3 totals 15 residues. V dropped 5 bases and J dropped 6; count of bases not matched to a gene: 8. Germline CDR1 and CDR2: MDHEN and SYDVKM.

This clone was seen once. Other DNA sequences from this sample encode an identical CDR3 as well. The chain links TRBV7-9 to TRBJ2-7; D perhaps matches TRBD2 (5 bases). The ends were cut back, 3 bases at V and 7 bases at J, with 10 bases in the middle. CDR1 and CDR2 from the germline V gene are SEHNR and FQNEAQ (reference sequence). This CDR3 is 12 amino acids long. CDR3 sequence: CASSLDPGEQYF. In DNA, the CDR3 is TGTGCCAGCAGCTTGGATCCGGGGGAGCAGTACTTC.